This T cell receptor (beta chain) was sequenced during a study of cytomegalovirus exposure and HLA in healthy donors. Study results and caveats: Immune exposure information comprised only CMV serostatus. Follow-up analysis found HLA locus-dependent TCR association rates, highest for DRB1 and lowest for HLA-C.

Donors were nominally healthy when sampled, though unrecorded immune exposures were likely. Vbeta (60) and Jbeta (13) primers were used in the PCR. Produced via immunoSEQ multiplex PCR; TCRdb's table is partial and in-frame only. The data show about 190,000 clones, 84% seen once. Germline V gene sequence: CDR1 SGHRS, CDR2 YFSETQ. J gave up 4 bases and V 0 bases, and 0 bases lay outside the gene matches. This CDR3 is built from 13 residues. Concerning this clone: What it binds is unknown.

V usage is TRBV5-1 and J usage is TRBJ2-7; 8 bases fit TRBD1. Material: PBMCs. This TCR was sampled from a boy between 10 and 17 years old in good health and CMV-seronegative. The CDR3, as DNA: TGCGCCAGCAGCTTGGACAGGGGGTACGAGCAGTACTTC. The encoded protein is CASSLDRGYEQYF.